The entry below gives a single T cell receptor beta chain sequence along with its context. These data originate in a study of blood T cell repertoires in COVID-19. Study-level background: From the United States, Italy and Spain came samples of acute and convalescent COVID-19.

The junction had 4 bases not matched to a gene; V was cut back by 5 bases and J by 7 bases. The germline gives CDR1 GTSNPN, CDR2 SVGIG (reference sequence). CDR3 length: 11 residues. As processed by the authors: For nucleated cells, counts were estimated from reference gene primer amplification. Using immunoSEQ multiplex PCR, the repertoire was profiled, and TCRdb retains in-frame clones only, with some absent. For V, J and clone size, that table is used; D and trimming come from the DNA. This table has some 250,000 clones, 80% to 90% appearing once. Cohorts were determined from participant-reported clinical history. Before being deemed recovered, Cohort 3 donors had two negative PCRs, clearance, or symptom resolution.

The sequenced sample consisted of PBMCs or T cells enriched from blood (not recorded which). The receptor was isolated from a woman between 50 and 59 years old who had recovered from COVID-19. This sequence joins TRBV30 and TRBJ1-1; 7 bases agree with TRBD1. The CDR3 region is CAWQTGLEAFF. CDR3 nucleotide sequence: TGTGCCTGGCAGACAGGGCTTGAAGCTTTCTTT.